The 29 T cell receptor beta chains in this list originate from one sample, sequenced in a study of cytomegalovirus exposure and HLA in healthy donors. This PCR relied on a set of 60 Vbeta primers and 13 Jbeta primers. Generated by immunoSEQ multiplex PCR, the TCRdb table keeps only in-frame clones and is missing some. The sample has some 160,000 clones, about three quarters seen once. Sample: PBMCs. Receptors were obtained from a woman in her forties in good health and CMV-seropositive.

In the case of this clone: A junction end diverges from the germline sequence, so it may reflect a read error. The V gene is TRBV7-2, the J gene TRBJ1-1; D perhaps matches TRBD1 (6 bases). Germline V gene data show CDR1 as SGHTA and CDR2 as FQGNSA. The CDR3 totals 15 residues. CDR3 nucleotides: TGTGCCAGCAGCTTAGAAGCCGGGACATGGGCTGAACCTTTCTTT. The encoded protein is CASSLEAGTWAEPFF. The entire variable domain, with the rest obtained from reference TRBV7-2 and TRBJ1-1, is as follows: GAGVSQSPSNKVTEKGKDVELRCDPISGHTALYWYRQSLGQGLEFLIYFQGNSAPDKSGLPSDRFSAERTGGSVSTLTIQRTQQEDSAVYLCASSLEAGTWAEPFFGQGTRLTVV.

This chain connects TRBV19 to TRBJ2-7; the match to TRBD1 covers 9 bases. Trimming removed 5 bases from V and 6 bases from J; junction bases left unmatched: 11. Germline V gene lookup returns CDR1 LNHDA and CDR2 SQIVND (reference sequence). The CDR3 is 15 amino acids. This CDR3 reads CASSPTGTGTGEQYF. The CDR3 nucleotides are TGTGCCAGTAGTCCTACCGGGACAGGGACGGGCGAGCAGTACTTC.

This chain uses TRBV7-9 with TRBJ1-3; no clear D. V lost 5 bases and J 4 bases, leaving 6 bases between the germline ends. Germline CDR1 SEHNR, CDR2 FQNEAQ (reference sequence). The CDR3 contains 12 residues. The CDR3: CASSPNGNTIYF. The CDR3 nucleotides are TGTGCCAGCAGCCCTAACGGAAACACCATATATTTT.

Remarks on this clone: The junction departs from germline at one end; a sequencing error may be responsible. This sequence joins TRBV6-1 and TRBJ1-6; D unclear. The germline V gene has CDR1 MNHNS and CDR2 SASEGT. CDR3 length equals 12 residues. The CDR3 here is CANSETVKPLHF. Written as DNA, the CDR3 is TGTGCCAACAGTGAAACTGTAAAACCCCTCCACTTT.

This chain connects TRBV6-4 to TRBJ1-2; maybe TRBD1 (5 bases). Germline CDR1 is MRHNA and CDR2 is SNTAGT. The CDR3 consists of 13 residues. V was trimmed by 3 bases and J by 7 bases, leaving 12 bases between them. In DNA, the CDR3 is TGTGCCAGCAGTGAGGGGGGACTGAGTGGCTACACCTTC. Translating gives CASSEGGLSGYTF.

The V gene is TRBV2, the J gene TRBJ2-2; maybe TRBD2 (5 bases). The CDR3 is made up of 14 amino acids. V lost 0 bases and J 4 bases, leaving 6 bases between the germline ends. Germline V gene data show CDR1 as SNHLY and CDR2 as FYNNEI. CDR3 sequence: CASSEARGTGELFF. CDR3 sequence (DNA): TGTGCCAGCAGTGAAGCTCGGGGCACCGGGGAGCTGTTTTTT.

The rearrangement joins TRBV7-2 to TRBJ1-2; D is unclear. The V and J ends lost 2 bases and 0 bases respectively, with 7 bases between them. The germline CDR1 and CDR2 sequences are SGHTA and FQGNSA. The CDR3 extends over 14 amino acids. CDR3 nucleotides: TGTGCCAGCAGCTTAAGAGGGCCTAACTATGGCTACACCTTC. It yields the protein CASSLRGPNYGYTF.

A note on this clone: In this CDR3 the conserved last residue, phenylalanine or tryptophan, is missing, so a read error is likely. The DNA is omitted, as the CDR3 cannot be located on it reliably, and the CDR3 follows TCRdb's listing. The V gene is TRBV6-1, the J gene TRBJ2-7; the tabulated D call, TRBD2, remains unverified against the DNA. Germline V CDR1 and CDR2: MNHNS, SASEGT. The length of the CDR3 is 13 amino acids, counting both ends. The CDR3 loop reads CASSEFLAGGQLL.

The gene calls are TRBV19 and TRBJ1-2, with 7 bases fitting TRBD1. In germline, CDR1 is LNHDA, CDR2 SQIVND (reference sequence). This CDR3 contains 17 residues. With 0 bases clipped from V and 6 bases from J, the junction kept 13 bases outside the gene matches. CDR3 sequence: CASSIDSSTGKSHGYTF. For the CDR3, the DNA is TGTGCCAGTAGTATAGATTCCTCGACAGGGAAGAGTCATGGCTACACCTTC. Full variable domain (missing parts from reference TRBV19 and TRBJ1-2): DGGITQSPKYLFRKEGQNVTLSCEQNLNHDAMYWYRQDPGQGLRLIYYSQIVNDFQKGDIAEGYSVSREKKESFPLTVTSAQKNPTAFYLCASSIDSSTGKSHGYTFGSGTRLTVV.

The sample holds many counts of this clone. This chain links TRBV29-1 with TRBJ1-4; 7 bases fit TRBD1. The CDR3 sequence is 12 residues long. From germline, CDR1 is SQVTM and CDR2 ANQGSEA. The ends lost 4 bases at V and 8 bases at J; junction bases unmatched: 4. The CDR3 region is CSVGGGGEKLFF. Here the CDR3 DNA reads TGCAGCGTTGGAGGGGGCGGGGAAAAACTGTTTTTT.

The chain combines TRBV5-4 with TRBJ2-3; 10 bases fit TRBD2. This CDR3 contains 15 residues. V gave up 1 base and J gave up 2 bases; unmatched junction bases: 1. Per the germline V gene, CDR1 is SGHNT and CDR2 is YYREEE (reference sequence). The CDR3 region is CASSLTSGATDTQYF. The CDR3 bases are TGTGCCAGCAGCTTGACTAGCGGGGCCACAGATACGCAGTATTTT.

The CDR3 bases are TGTGCCAGCAGCTTAGCCGGGAACACTGAAGCTTTCTTT. It codes for CASSLAGNTEAFF. The rearrangement joins TRBV7-9 to TRBJ1-1; the D is unclear. Germline assignment: CDR1 SEHNR and CDR2 FQNEAQ (reference sequence). V lost 0 bases and J lost 1, with 3 bases in between. The CDR3 spans 13 residues.

The CDR3 loop is CASSLSGNLEGTNYGYTF. In DNA form, the CDR3 reads TGCGCCAGCAGCCTCTCCGGGAACCTGGAGGGTACTAACTATGGCTACACCTTC. V and J are TRBV5-1 and TRBJ1-2; D not resolved. Trimming cost V 4 bases and J 0 bases, with 22 bases left between them. The V gene's germline CDR1 is SGHRS and CDR2 YFSETQ. This CDR3 is built from 18 residues. Drawing the rest from reference TRBV5-1 and TRBJ1-2, the complete variable domain is KAGVTQTPRYLIKTRGQQVTLSCSPISGHRSVSWYQQTPGQGLQFLFEYFSETQRNKGNFPGRFSGRQFSNSRSEMNVSTLELGDSALYLCASSLSGNLEGTNYGYTFGSGTRLTVV.

This clone was observed a few times. The V gene is TRBV6-1, the J gene TRBJ1-6, with a possible D match to TRBD1 (5 bases). Germline CDR1 MNHNS, CDR2 SASEGT. The germline V and J ends were trimmed by 7 bases and 2 bases, with 12 bases remaining between them. There are 15 residues in the CDR3. CDR3 amino acids: CASTRRGAYNSPLHF. For the CDR3, the DNA is TGTGCCAGCACGCGGCGGGGGGCCTATAATTCACCCCTCCACTTT.

As to this clone: The same CDR3 can be traced to other DNA sequences in this sample. The chain is built from TRBV6-1 and TRBJ1-2; 7 nucleotides match TRBD1. The CDR3 has 13 amino acids. V shed 5 bases, J shed 4 bases, and the junction held 4 bases outside the gene matches. The V gene's germline CDR1 is MNHNS and CDR2 SASEGT. The CDR3 reads CASSPQGFYGYTF. The CDR3 bases are TGTGCCAGCAGTCCACAGGGGTTCTATGGCTACACCTTC.

The chain recombines TRBV6-5 with TRBJ2-5; tentatively, D is TRBD2 (6 bases). V was clipped by 5 bases and J by 1 base, with 11 bases between them. The length of the CDR3 is 14 residues. Per germline, CDR1 MNHEY and CDR2 SVGAGI. CDR3 nucleotides: TGTGCCAGCAGTGGGGACTGGGGCCAAGAGACCCAGTACTTC. This codes for CASSGDWGQETQYF.

The table lists this clone with a count of one. V usage is TRBV28 and J usage is TRBJ2-5, with D unclear. The CDR3 sequence is 13 residues long. Germline CDR1 MDHEN, CDR2 SYDVKM. Trimming removed 4 bases from V and 1 base from J, with 7 bases in between. CDR3: CASSSRIQETQYF. As DNA, the CDR3 is TGTGCCAGCAGTTCGCGGATCCAAGAGACCCAGTACTTC.

The chain recombines TRBV30 with TRBJ2-3, with D possibly TRBD2 on 7 matching bases. Germline CDR1 is GTSNPN and CDR2 is SVGIG (reference sequence). Trimming took off 8 bases at V and 0 bases at J, with 18 bases between the two ends. The CDR3 has 15 residues. CDR3 DNA sequence: TGTGCCCGAGGGGGGGCACGGGCCAGCACAGATACGCAGTATTTT. This sequence encodes CARGGARASTDTQYF.

Regarding this clone: Mismatch with germline at one junction end may stem from a read error. Other nucleotide sequences from this sample produce the same CDR3. CDR3 region: CAWNQGWNYGYTF. CDR3 coding DNA: TGTGCCTGGAACCAGGGATGGAACTATGGCTACACTTTC. The chain uses TRBV30 and TRBJ1-2; TRBD1 might be the D (5 bases). This CDR3 region has 13 residues. Germline CDR1 is GTSNPN and CDR2 is SVGIG (reference sequence). The complete variable domain, with remaining parts taken from reference TRBV30 and TRBJ1-2, reads SQTIHQWPATLVQPVGSPLSLECTVEGTSNPNLYWYRQAAGRGLQLLFYSVGIGQISSEVPQNLSASRPQDRQFILSSKKLLLSDSGFYLCAWNQGWNYGYTFGSGTRLTVV.

This clone was observed a few times. The chain has TRBV6-1 and TRBJ1-1; weak D call: TRBD1 (5 bases). V lost 4 bases and J 8 bases, leaving 11 bases between the germline ends. CDR3 length equals 12 residues. CDR1 MNHNS and CDR2 SASEGT come from the germline V gene. CDR3: CASSGTPGEAFF. The CDR3 region has the DNA TGTGCCAGCAGTGGAACGCCAGGGGAAGCTTTCTTT.

V and J are TRBV19 and TRBJ1-6; no clear D gene. Germline CDR1 reads LNHDA; CDR2 reads SQIVND (reference sequence). This CDR3 is 13 amino acids long. The V and J ends lost 6 bases and 7 bases respectively, with 10 bases between them. The CDR3 nucleotides are TGTGCCAGTAGGCAACCCGGGAATTCACCCCTCCACTTT. The encoded protein is CASRQPGNSPLHF.

The chain recombines TRBV7-9 with TRBJ1-2; D possibly corresponds to TRBD1 (6 bases). The CDR3 totals 15 residues. Looked up from germline, CDR1 is SEHNR and CDR2 is FQNEAQ (reference sequence). V was pared by 3 bases and J by 6 bases, with 17 bases between. The CDR3 region is CASSFSGNRVDGYTF. The CDR3 DNA follows: TGTGCCAGCAGCTTTTCTGGTAACAGGGTTGATGGCTACACCTTC.

This chain joins TRBV7-3 and TRBJ2-1; TRBD2 agrees at 11 bases. After removal of 4 bases from V and 3 bases from J, the junction contained 2 bases not matched to a gene. CDR1 and CDR2 from the germline V gene are SGHTA and FQGTGA. This CDR3 spans 15 amino acids. Here the CDR3 DNA reads TGTGCCAGCAGCTCAGGGACTAGCGGCTACAATGAGCAGTTCTTC. Translating it yields CASSSGTSGYNEQFF.

The chain is built from TRBV19 and TRBJ2-1; 10 bases agree with TRBD2. The J segment lost 6 bases and the V segment lost 3 bases, leaving 11 bases of the junction unmatched. The CDR3 spans 17 residues. CDR1 is LNHDA, CDR2 SQIVND, per germline (reference sequence). The CDR3 sequence: CASSIGSWTSGRNEQFF. The CDR3 bases are TGTGCCAGTAGTATCGGTAGCTGGACTAGCGGACGCAATGAGCAGTTCTTC.

The CDR3 sequence: CAISLNGDYGYTF. CDR3 DNA sequence: TGTGCCATCAGTCTCAACGGGGACTATGGCTACACCTTC. The rearrangement links TRBV10-3 to TRBJ1-2, with no clear D. This CDR3 comprises 13 residues. Germline V CDR1 and CDR2: ENHRY, SYGVKD. V was shortened by 5 bases and J by 3 bases, with 10 bases between the two germline ends.

With regard to this clone: Other DNA sequences in the sample encode the same CDR3. The rearrangement uses TRBV7-2 and TRBJ1-4; TRBD1 matches at 7 bases. Germline V gives CDR1 SGHTA, CDR2 FQGNSA. The CDR3 is 15 amino acids. V gave up 3 bases and J gave up 4 bases; unmatched junction bases: 5. CDR3: CASSLGGTVNEKLFF. CDR3 nucleotides: TGTGCCAGCAGCTTGGGTGGGACAGTTAATGAAAAACTGTTTTTT.

This chain links TRBV27 with TRBJ2-1; 9 bases line up with TRBD1. Germline CDR1 MNHEY, CDR2 SMNVEV (reference sequence). The J segment lost 7 bases and the V segment lost 8 bases, leaving 12 bases of the junction unmatched. The CDR3 has 15 amino acids. CDR3 sequence: CASRTAGQGKNEQFF. CDR3 nucleotide sequence: TGTGCCAGCCGTACCGCGGGACAGGGTAAGAATGAGCAGTTCTTC.

This rearrangement joins TRBV25-1 to TRBJ1-6; D might be TRBD1 (6 bases). The ends were cut back, 5 bases at V and 7 bases at J, with 15 bases in the middle. This CDR3 spans 15 amino acids. In germline, CDR1 is MGHDK, CDR2 SYGVNS. This CDR3 is CASSTRGFQNSPLHF. The CDR3 DNA follows: TGTGCCAGCAGTACCAGGGGTTTCCAGAATTCACCCCTCCACTTT.

The gene calls are TRBV7-2 and TRBJ1-2; 11 nucleotides line up with TRBD1. V gave up 2 bases and J gave up 5 bases; unmatched junction bases: 7. Per the germline V gene, CDR1 is SGHTA and CDR2 is FQGNSA. The CDR3 runs to 16 residues. The CDR3 coding sequence is TGTGCCAGCAGCTTAATCGGGACAGGGGGGAGGTATGGCTACACCTTC. This codes for CASSLIGTGGRYGYTF.